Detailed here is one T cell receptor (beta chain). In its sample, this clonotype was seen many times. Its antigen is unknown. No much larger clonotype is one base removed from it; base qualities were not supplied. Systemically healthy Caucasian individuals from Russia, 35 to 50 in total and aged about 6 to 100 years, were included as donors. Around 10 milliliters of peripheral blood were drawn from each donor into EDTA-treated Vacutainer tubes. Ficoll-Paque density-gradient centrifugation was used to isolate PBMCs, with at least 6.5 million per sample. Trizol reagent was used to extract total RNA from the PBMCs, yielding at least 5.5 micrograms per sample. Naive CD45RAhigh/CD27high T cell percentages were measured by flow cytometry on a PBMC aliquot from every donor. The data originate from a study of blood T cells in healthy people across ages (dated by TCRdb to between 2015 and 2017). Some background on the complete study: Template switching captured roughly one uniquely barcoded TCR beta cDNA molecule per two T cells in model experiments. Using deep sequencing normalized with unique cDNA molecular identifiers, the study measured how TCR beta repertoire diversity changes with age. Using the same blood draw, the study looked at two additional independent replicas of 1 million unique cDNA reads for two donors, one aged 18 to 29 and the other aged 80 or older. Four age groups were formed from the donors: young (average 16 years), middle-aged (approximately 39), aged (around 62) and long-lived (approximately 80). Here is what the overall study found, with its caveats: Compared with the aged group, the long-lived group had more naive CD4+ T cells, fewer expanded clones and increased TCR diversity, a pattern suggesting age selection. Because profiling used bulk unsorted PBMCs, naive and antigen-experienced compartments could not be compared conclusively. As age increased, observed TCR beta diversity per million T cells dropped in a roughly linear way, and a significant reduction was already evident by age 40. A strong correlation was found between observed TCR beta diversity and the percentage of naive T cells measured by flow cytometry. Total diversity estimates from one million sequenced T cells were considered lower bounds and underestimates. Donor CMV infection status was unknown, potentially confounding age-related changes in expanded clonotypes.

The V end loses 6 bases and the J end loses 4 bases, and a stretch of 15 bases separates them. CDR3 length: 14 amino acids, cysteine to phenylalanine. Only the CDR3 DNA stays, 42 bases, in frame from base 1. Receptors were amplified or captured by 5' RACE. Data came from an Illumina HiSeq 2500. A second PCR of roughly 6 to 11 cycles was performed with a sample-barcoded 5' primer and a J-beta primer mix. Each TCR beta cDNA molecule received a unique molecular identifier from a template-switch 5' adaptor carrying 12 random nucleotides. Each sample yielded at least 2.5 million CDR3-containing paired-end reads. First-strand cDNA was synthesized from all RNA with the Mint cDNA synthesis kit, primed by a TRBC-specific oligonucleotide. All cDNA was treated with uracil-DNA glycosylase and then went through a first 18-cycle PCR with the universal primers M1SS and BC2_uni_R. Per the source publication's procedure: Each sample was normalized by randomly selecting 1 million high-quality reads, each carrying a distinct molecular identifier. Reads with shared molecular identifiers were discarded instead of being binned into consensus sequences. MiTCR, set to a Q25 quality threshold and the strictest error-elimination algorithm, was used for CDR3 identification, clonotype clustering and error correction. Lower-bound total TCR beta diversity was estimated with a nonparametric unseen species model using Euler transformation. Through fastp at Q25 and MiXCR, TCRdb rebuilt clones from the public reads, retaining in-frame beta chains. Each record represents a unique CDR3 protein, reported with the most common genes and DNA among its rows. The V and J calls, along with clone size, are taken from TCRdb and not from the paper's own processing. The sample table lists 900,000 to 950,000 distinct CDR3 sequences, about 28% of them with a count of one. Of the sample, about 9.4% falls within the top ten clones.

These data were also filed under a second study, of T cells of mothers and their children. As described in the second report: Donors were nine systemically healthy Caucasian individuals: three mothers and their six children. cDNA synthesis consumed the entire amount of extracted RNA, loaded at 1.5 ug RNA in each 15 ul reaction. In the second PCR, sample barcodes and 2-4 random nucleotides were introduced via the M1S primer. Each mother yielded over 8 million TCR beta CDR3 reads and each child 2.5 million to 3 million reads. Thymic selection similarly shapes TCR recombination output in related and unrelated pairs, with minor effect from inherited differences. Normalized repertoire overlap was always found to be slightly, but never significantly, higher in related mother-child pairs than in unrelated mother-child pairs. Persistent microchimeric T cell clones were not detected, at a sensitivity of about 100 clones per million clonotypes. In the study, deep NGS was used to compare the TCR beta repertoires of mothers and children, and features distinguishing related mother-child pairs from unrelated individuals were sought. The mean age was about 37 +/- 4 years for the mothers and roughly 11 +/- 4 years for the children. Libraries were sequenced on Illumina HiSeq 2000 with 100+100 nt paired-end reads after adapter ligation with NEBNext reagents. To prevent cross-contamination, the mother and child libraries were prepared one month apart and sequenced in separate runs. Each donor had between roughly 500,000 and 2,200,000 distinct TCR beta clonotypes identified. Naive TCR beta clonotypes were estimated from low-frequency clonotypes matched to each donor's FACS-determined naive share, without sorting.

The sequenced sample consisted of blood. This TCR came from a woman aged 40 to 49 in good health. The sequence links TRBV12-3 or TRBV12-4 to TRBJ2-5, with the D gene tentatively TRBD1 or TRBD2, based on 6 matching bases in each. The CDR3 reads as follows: CASRRPGGGETQYF. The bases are TGTGCCAGCAGGCGTCCCGGGGGCGGAGAGACCCAGTACTTC.